Below, one T cell receptor beta chain is given with its context. This clone may be a read error of a much larger clone one base away. A universal primer site and UMIs were added as TCR cDNA was made by 5'RACE template switching. TCRdb reprocessed the 5' RACE reads via MiXCR and lists one record per CDR3 protein. The table records about 27,000 distinct CDR3 sequences, 4% to 5% of them present only once. This sample was taken from a study of T cells after yellow fever vaccination. Study summary: Based on CD3, CD45RA, CCR7 and CD95, EM, EMRA, CM and Tscm memory subsets were sorted.

CDR3 size: 14 residues. J gave up 5 bases and V 3 bases, and 7 bases lay outside the gene matches. Germline loops: CDR1 SGHRS, CDR2 YFSETQ. Whole-study results and caveats: A large majority of primary-vaccination clones showed up again after the booster (approximately 96% CD4, roughly 88% CD8).

V gene TRBV5-1 combines with J gene TRBJ2-5, with TRBD1 identical over 7 bases. This material consisted of PBMCs, either bulk or a sorted T-cell subset (CD4+, CD8+, memory, or dextramer-sorted; not recorded which), taken on the day of the yellow fever booster vaccination. This sequence originates from a man younger than 35 who received the YFV17D yellow fever vaccine. The CDR3 protein is CASSWGTVRETQYF. The CDR3, as DNA: TGCGCCAGCAGCTGGGGGACAGTGCGCGAGACCCAGTACTTC.